This T cell receptor (beta chain) was sequenced in a study of tumor and adjacent non-tumor tissue in lung cancer. Study context: There were around eleven adenocarcinoma, a couple of squamous cell carcinoma and 1 small cell lung cancer cases. Aged about 31 to 80 years, patients included fewer than 11 men and 4 to 6 women with stage I to III disease.

RNA was extracted from bulk tissue without any cell sorting. Chemotherapy-naive patients with new lung cancer underwent thoracic surgery in China, August–November 2014. The library came from three nested PCR rounds adapted from ARM-PCR protocols. TCRdb redid the calling of the multiplex PCR reads with MiXCR, one entry per CDR3 protein. The sample records 55,000 to 70,000 distinct CDR3 sequences, about 60% being singletons. The sequenced sample consisted of lung tumor tissue. This sequence was found in a man over 45 with non-small cell lung cancer.

Here the CDR3 reads CICSSVAYEQYF. The CDR3 DNA reads as TGTATCTGCAGTTCCGTTGCCTACGAGCAGTACTTC. The J gene is TRBJ2-7, the V gene TRBV6-1, with D unresolved. Germline assignment: CDR1 MNHNS and CDR2 SASEGT. CDR3 size: 12 residues.